This T cell receptor beta chain originates from a study of PD-1 blockade in classical Hodgkin lymphoma (TCRdb year 2020). Describing the broader study: Nivolumab dosing was 3 mg/kg intravenously every 2 weeks, continuing until either disease progression or unacceptable toxicity. The study used TCR beta sequencing and CyTOF to define a peripheral blood immune signature of response to PD-1 blockade in classical Hodgkin lymphoma.

In the paper's terms, the time point label means: cycle 1 day 1 (C1D1), immediately before nivolumab initiation. Relapse after autologous stem cell transplantation had occurred in all trial patients, and cohorts A, B and C were distinguished by prior brentuximab vedotin exposure. The trial cohort included around 56 patients with relapsed/refractory classical Hodgkin lymphoma, and each patient had a best overall response of complete response, partial response or progressive disease. Trial patients were treated with single-agent nivolumab in the multi-cohort phase II CheckMate 205 trial. An independent review committee assessed best overall response using the 2007 International Working Group response criteria. Trial PBMCs were collected immediately before nivolumab initiation (C1D1) and during therapy at cycle 2 day 1 and cycle 4 day 1. After peripheral blood was drawn into 8 mL Vacutainer Cell Preparation Tubes, PBMCs were isolated by centrifugation and then cryopreserved.

The Qiagen DNeasy kit was used to extract genomic DNA from unsorted PBMCs and from the negatively selected CD4+ and CD8+ fractions. TCR beta CDR3 regions were amplified by immunoSEQ multiplex PCR using primers annealing to V and J segments. A synthetic immune receptor repertoire was used to minimize amplification bias, and remaining bias was computationally removed after sequencing. Per the original workflow: Repertoire diversity was quantified as the Shannon entropy index using custom Python scripts. The unsorted, CD4+ and CD8+ repertoires were each analyzed separately, with the exception of combined analyses, where CD4+ and CD8+ sequences were merged in silico. Clonal expansion was defined as at least a 2-fold frequency increase after treatment relative to C1D1, with a pseudocount of 0.5 for undetected baseline clones. Singleton clones were defined as clones with 0 or 1 copy at C1D1, and non-singleton clones were defined as clones with 2 or more copies. Clones expanded in unsorted samples were assigned a CD4+, CD8+ or unknown annotation through matching of protein sequences in sorted samples from the same patient. Diversity changes from C1D1 to C4D1 were tested in paired samples using Wilcoxon tests. Held by TCRdb, this immuneACCESS table contains in-frame sequences only and omits some clones. Under half of the omission traces to an unresolved V gene where checked; the cause of the rest is unknown. V, J and clone size were drawn from that table, and D and trimming were deduced from the DNA. This sample has under 45,000 clones in its table, and around three quarters of those were observed once. The top ten clonotypes cover approximately 20% of the sample.

CDR1 MDHEN and CDR2 SYDVKM were looked up in the germline V gene. Germline trimming: 3 bases from V, 9 bases from J; junction bases outside gene matches: 7. Including the terminal cysteine and phenylalanine, the CDR3 comprises 13 residues. Here the CDR3 DNA is all that survives: 39 bases in frame from base 1. On this clone itself: The target of this receptor is not known. A read error may explain this, as a much larger clone is one base away.

Here is what the overall study found, with its caveats: Lower diversity was seen in patients whose nivolumab began less than 1 year after ASCT, and these patients were left out of later analyses so that immune reconstitution would not confound the results. Baseline TCR diversity was reported to be lower in newly diagnosed patients than in healthy donors and to be lower still in relapsed/refractory patients. The study was limited to a single clinical trial cohort, and causes of repertoire differences, possibly disease activity or prior therapy, remained undefined. By C4D1, a significant rise was seen in CD4+ TCR diversity but not in CD8+ TCR diversity (p=0.0027 vs p=0.16), and the rise was most apparent among complete responders (p=0.02). Trial patients with a complete response had baseline diversity similar to that of newly diagnosed patients, while partial responders and progressors had significantly lower diversity.

The origin of this receptor is a human donor with classical Hodgkin lymphoma. The chain was built from TRBV28 and TRBJ2-5; TRBD1 agrees with 7 junctional bases. Specimen: peripheral blood mononuclear cells (PBMCs), collected at baseline. This receptor has the CDR3 CASSFYGQEAQYF. The DNA reads as follows: TGTGCCAGCAGTTTCTACGGACAGGAGGCCCAGTACTTC.